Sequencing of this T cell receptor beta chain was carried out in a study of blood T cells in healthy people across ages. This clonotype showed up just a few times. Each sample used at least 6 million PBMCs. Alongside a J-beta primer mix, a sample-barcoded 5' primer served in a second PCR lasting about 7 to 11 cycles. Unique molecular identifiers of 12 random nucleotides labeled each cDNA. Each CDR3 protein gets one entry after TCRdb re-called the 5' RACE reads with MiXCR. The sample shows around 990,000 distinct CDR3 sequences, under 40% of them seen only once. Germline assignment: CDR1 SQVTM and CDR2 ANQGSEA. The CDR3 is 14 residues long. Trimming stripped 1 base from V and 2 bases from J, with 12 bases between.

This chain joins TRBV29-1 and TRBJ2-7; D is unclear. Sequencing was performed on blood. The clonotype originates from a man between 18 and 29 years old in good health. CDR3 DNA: TGCAGCGTTGAAGGAGGAATGGAAACCTACGAGCAGTACTTC. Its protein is CSVEGGMETYEQYF.